The entry below describes one TCR beta chain. There is no known antigen for this receptor. One base away there is no much larger clone; base qualities are not given. TCRdb shows the sequencer as Illumina HiSeq 1500. Through fastp at Q25 and MiXCR, TCRdb rebuilt clones from the public reads, retaining in-frame beta chains. Every distinct CDR3 protein forms one entry, paired with its most common genes and DNA. Here the sample has some 220,000 distinct CDR3 sequences; about 7% occur a single time. 6.5% of the sample belongs to the ten largest clones. This sample was taken from a study of T cell repertoires in cytomegalovirus infection (dated by TCRdb to the late 2010s). With respect to the entire study: Donor HLA type was relevant to the analysis, as public TCR beta signatures indicated carriage of CMV infection together with the matching HLA type.

Trimming accounts for 3 bases at V and 2 bases at J, while the number of junction bases matched to no gene is 3. Reading the germline V gene gives CDR1 SGHDN and CDR2 FVKESK. The CDR3 goes from the cysteine to the phenylalanine over 16 residues. Only CDR3 DNA is held: 48 bases, read in frame from base 1. Study-wide conclusions, independent of this receptor: The ex vivo response was dominated by HLA-C-restricted CMV-specific TCR beta clonotypes, which also provided the single most frequent clonotype in two of eight donors. In both this cohort and an independent approximately 370-donor cohort, the cumulative frequency of public TCR beta family members distinguished carriers of CMV infection plus the relevant HLA type.

Sequenced material: PBMCs. Rearrangement joined TRBV14 to TRBJ2-3; a stretch of 12 junction bases matches TRBD2. The clonotype comes from a human donor in good health (CMV status not recorded). Some clones in this sample may be carry-over from other donors' samples. In nucleotides, the sequence is TGTGCCAGCAGCCAGACTAGCGGGGGCTTCACAGATACGCAGTATTTT. Translated, this is CASSQTSGGFTDTQYF. With the portions outside the CDR3 filled from the reference TRBV14 and TRBJ2-3 genes, the complete variable region becomes EAGVTQFPSHSVIEKGQTVTLRCDPISGHDNLYWYRRVMGKEIKFLLHFVKESKQDESGMPNNRFLAERTGGTYSTLKVQPAELEDSGVYFCASSQTSGGFTDTQYFGPGTRLTVL.